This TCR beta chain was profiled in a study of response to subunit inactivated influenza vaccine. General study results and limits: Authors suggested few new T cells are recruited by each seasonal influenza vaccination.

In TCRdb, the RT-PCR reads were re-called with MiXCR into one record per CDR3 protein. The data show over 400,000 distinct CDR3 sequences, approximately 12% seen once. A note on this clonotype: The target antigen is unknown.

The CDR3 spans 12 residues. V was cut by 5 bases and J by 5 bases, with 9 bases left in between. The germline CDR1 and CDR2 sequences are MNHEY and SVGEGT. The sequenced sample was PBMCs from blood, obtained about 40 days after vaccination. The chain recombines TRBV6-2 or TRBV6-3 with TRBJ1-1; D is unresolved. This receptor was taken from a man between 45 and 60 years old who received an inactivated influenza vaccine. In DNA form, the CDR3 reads TGTGCCAGCAGTCAAAGCTTGACTGAAGCTTTCTTT. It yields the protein CASSQSLTEAFF.